This TCR beta chain was retrieved from a study of cytomegalovirus exposure and HLA in healthy donors. 60 Vbeta and 13 Jbeta primers were used in PCR. TCRdb's table, derived via immunoSEQ multiplex PCR, lists solely in-frame clones and lacks some. The sample holds about 140,000 clones, roughly 80% seen once. The CDR3 has 15 residues. The V and J ends lost 6 bases and 5 bases, in that order; junction bases with no gene match: 8. Germline loops: CDR1 MDHEN, CDR2 SYDVKM. Details on this clone: What it binds is not known.

Notes on the study in general: It was likely that a cluster of highly shared sequence variants was a sequencing artifact. Per a prior analysis, the majority of TCR beta V segments were productive roughly 87% or roughly 30% of the time. In a later analysis, V- and J-gene trimming of beta chains associated with a DCLRE1C missense variant, replicated independently. Among TCR beta chains, those listed as cytomegalovirus-associated numbered 164.

This TCR derives from a man aged 25 to 45 in good health and CMV-seronegative. The specimen was PBMCs. The genes are TRBV28 and TRBJ2-5; 11 bases match TRBD2. The CDR3 region has the DNA TGTGCCAGCAGAATGACTAGCGGGGTCGGGGAGACCCAGTACTTC. It translates to CASRMTSGVGETQYF.